This TCR beta chain was identified in a study of CD8+ T cells in alopecia areata. For the study at large: Percent affected scalp area, the SALT score, rated treated patients' severity.

cDNA serving as the sequencing template came from extracted, reverse transcribed RNA. Assay used: immunoSEQ multiplex PCR; TCRdb lists only in-frame clones, some missing. The table has around 100,000 clones, 86% seen once. Treatment reported: oral pan-JAK inhibitor, 5-10 mg twice daily. CDR1 and CDR2 from the germline V gene are GTSNPN and SVGIG (reference sequence). There are 14 residues in the CDR3. The trim removed 1 base at V and 8 bases at J, leaving 6 bases unmatched. Material: CD8+ T cells sorted from blood, obtained at approximately week 30, from a patient treated with tofacitinib. The chain carries TRBV30 and TRBJ1-4, with TRBD1 identical over 8 bases. This clonotype originated in a human donor with alopecia areata. In DNA, the CDR3 is TGTGCCTGGAGTGAAGGACAGGGTAGGGAAAAACTGTTTTTT. Protein sequence: CAWSEGQGREKLFF. Filled out from reference TRBV30 and TRBJ1-4, the complete variable domain reads SQTIHQWPATLVQPVGSPLSLECTVEGTSNPNLYWYRQAAGRGLQLLFYSVGIGQISSEVPQNLSASRPQDRQFILSSKKLLLSDSGFYLCAWSEGQGREKLFFGSGTQLSVL.